This TCR beta chain was recorded in a study of blood T cell repertoires in COVID-19. The CDR3 covers 16 residues. The V gene lost 4 bases and the J gene lost 0 bases, with 15 bases spanning the gap. Germline V gene data show CDR1 as MNHGY and CDR2 as SVAAGI. Data came from immunoSEQ multiplex PCR; TCRdb stores just in-frame clones and leaves some out. There are around 65,000 clones in the sample; around four fifths occur only once, and under 6% lies in the top ten. The rearrangement uses TRBV6-9 and TRBJ1-2; D unresolved. Sequenced: peripheral blood. The TCR was taken from a man between 65 and 79 years old with acute or convalescent COVID-19. The CDR3 DNA reads as TGTGCCAGCAGTTTGGAGGCCGACCTTCCTAACTATGGCTACACCTTC. Its translation: CASSLEADLPNYGYTF.